This is a list of T cell receptor beta chains from one sample in a study of response to subunit inactivated influenza vaccine. In TCRdb, the RT-PCR reads were re-called with MiXCR into one record per CDR3 protein. The table includes a few hundred thousand distinct CDR3 sequences, just over 20% detected once. Sequencing used PBMCs from blood, obtained approximately 22 months after vaccination. Receptor source: a man in his fifties or sixties who received an inactivated influenza vaccine. The CDR3 runs from the conserved cysteine through the conserved F or W. The order of the fields is clone size, V gene, J gene, D gene, CDR3 length, CDR3 protein, CDR3 DNA. D genes are given only for firm matches. A clone size is listed for some rows: how often the clone was seen (once, few, many), or a class if it is expanded.

few	TRBV20-1	TRBJ1-1	.	15	CSARDGGGRDTEAFF	TGCAGTGCTAGAGATGGCGGGGGGCGCGACACTGAAGCTTTCTTT
many	TRBV3-1	TRBJ1-1	TRBD1	15	CASSQYDRESTEAFF	TGTGCCAGCAGCCAGTACGACAGGGAGAGCACTGAAGCTTTCTTT
.	TRBV20-1	TRBJ2-6	.	14	CSAREVAGANVLTF	TGCAGTGCTAGAGAAGTAGCTGGGGCCAACGTCCTGACTTTC
few	TRBV18	TRBJ2-3	.	12	CASSPESDTQYF	TGTGCCAGCTCACCAGAGTCAGATACGCAGTATTTT
.	TRBV5-1	TRBJ2-7	.	16	CASSPNLSGRVDEQYF	TGCGCCAGCAGCCCTAATCTTTCGGGCAGGGTGGACGAGCAGTACTTC
many	TRBV6-1	TRBJ1-1	TRBD1	13	CASTRDRGLRAFF	TGTGCCAGCACCAGAGACAGGGGCTTGAGGGCTTTCTTT
few	TRBV5-4	TRBJ1-1	TRBD1	13	CASSSRDRKVAFF	TGTGCCAGCAGCTCCCGGGACAGAAAGGTGGCTTTCTTT
.	TRBV12-3/TRBV12-4	TRBJ1-5	TRBD1	15	CASSFQGGTDQPQHF	TGTGCCAGCAGTTTTCAGGGGGGTACAGATCAGCCCCAGCATTTT
.	TRBV29-1	TRBJ2-3	TRBD2	14	CSVVGTSITDTQYF	TGCAGCGTTGTTGGGACTAGCATCACAGATACGCAGTATTTT
few	TRBV6-5	TRBJ2-1	.	14	CASSYSLAWNEQFF	TGTGCCAGCAGTTACTCGCTCGCGTGGAATGAGCAGTTCTTC
.	TRBV6-1	TRBJ1-1	.	13	CASGAGPNTEAFF	TGTGCCAGCGGGGCAGGCCCCAACACTGAAGCTTTCTTT
few	TRBV7-2	TRBJ2-5	.	14	CASSPNQGGETQYF	TGTGCCAGCAGCCCCAATCAGGGGGGAGAGACCCAGTACTTC
.	TRBV9	TRBJ2-4	TRBD2	17	CASSVDSAGRTKNIQYF	TGTGCCAGCAGCGTAGATTCAGCGGGAAGGACCAAAAACATTCAGTACTTC
.	TRBV19	TRBJ1-5	TRBD1	15	CASTETQGTNQPQHF	TGTGCCAGTACCGAAACACAGGGGACCAATCAGCCCCAGCATTTT
.	TRBV29-1	TRBJ2-7	.	11	CSVEDLAEQYF	TGCAGCGTTGAAGATCTTGCCGAGCAGTACTTC
few	TRBV4-2	TRBJ1-2	.	15	CASSQSHLGSYGYTF	TGTGCCAGCAGCCAAAGCCATTTAGGGTCCTATGGCTACACCTTC
.	TRBV25-1	TRBJ2-3	.	15	CASSEQGLFTDTQYF	TGTGCCAGCAGTGAACAGGGACTCTTCACAGATACGCAGTATTTT
.	TRBV10-2	TRBJ2-2	TRBD1	14	CASSERGRNGELFF	TGCGCCAGCAGTGAGAGGGGGCGCAACGGGGAGCTGTTTTTT
.	TRBV28	TRBJ2-3	.	16	CASTFRPGLSTDTQYF	TGTGCCAGCACATTTCGTCCGGGACTTAGCACAGATACGCAGTATTTT
.	TRBV7-8	TRBJ1-3	TRBD1	16	CASSSADRGFGNTIYF	TGTGCCAGCAGCTCAGCGGACAGGGGGTTCGGAAACACCATATATTTT